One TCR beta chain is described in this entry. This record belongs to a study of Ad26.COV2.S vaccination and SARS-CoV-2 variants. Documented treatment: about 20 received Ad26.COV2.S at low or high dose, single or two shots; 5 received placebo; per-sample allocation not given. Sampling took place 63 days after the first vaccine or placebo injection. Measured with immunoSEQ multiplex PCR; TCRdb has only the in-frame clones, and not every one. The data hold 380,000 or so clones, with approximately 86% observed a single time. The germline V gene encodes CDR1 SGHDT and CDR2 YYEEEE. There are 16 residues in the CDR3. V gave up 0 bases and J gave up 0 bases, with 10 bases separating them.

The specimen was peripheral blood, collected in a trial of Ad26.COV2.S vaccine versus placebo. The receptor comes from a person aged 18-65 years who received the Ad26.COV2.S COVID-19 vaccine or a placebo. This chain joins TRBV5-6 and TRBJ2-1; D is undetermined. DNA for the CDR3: TGTGCCAGCAGCTTGGTCAGCGCCTACTCCTACAATGAGCAGTTCTTC. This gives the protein CASSLVSAYSYNEQFF.